Ten or more counts support the clone carrying this T cell receptor (beta chain). With MiXCR, TCRdb called clones anew from the PCR reads. The repertoire holds around 59,000 clones, with 15% to 20% as singletons. The sample belongs to a study of metastatic and nonmetastatic thyroid tumors. At the level of the study: Both malignant and benign thyroid patients supplied peripheral blood and tumor or nodule tissue samples, across which the repertoires of these patients were then compared.

Patients underwent thyroid surgery, and none had received any treatment before it. The receptor comes from a male donor with papillary thyroid cancer or a benign thyroid nodule (not recorded which). Some clones in this sample may be carry-over from other donors' samples. Sequenced sample: blood.

CDR3: CASSLAGGSGELFF. The CDR3 nucleotides read TGTGCCAGCAGTCTAGCGGGAGGGTCCGGGGAGCTGTTTTTT. This rearrangement joins TRBV25-1 to TRBJ2-2, with 12 bases fitting TRBD2. This CDR3 region has 14 residues. Germline CDR1 MGHDK, CDR2 SYGVNS. V shed 5 bases and J 6 bases; nucleotides not matched to a gene: 1.